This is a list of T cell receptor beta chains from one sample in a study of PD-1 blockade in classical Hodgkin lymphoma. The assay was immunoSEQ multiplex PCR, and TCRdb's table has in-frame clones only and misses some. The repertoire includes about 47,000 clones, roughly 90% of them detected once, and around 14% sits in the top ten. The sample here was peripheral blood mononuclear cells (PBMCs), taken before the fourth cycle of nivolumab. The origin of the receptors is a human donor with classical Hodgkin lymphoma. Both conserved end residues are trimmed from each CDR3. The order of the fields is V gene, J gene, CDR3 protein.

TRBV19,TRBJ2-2,ASSITGLRTGELF
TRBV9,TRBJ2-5,ASSTRLYGTQY
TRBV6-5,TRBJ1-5,ASRNNRVLNQPQH
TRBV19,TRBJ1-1,ASSVDDNMNTEAF
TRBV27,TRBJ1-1,ASSRLVGLGTEAF
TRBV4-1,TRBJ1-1,ASSLPGTGTGAF
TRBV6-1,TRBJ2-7,ASRETGEGEQY
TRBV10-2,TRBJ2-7,ASSEPSGSSYEQY
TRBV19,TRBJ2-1,ASSIASGGYNEQF
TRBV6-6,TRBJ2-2,ASSLLDRGATGELF
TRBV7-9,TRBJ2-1,ARPSDGSYNEQF
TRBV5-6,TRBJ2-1,ASSTGSSYNEQF
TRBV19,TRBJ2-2,ASSNRDRGIRELF
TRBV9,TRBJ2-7,ASSVYGGGTYEQY
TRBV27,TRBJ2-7,ASSLNSNEQY
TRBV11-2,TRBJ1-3,ASSSPGNTIY
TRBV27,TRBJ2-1,ASSPRLAGETEQF
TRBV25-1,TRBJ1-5,ASSGDRGTYSNQPQH
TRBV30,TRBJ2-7,AWRGPGRSYEQY
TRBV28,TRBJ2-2,ASSLSYTGELF
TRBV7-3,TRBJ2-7,ASSTGVGEGYEQY
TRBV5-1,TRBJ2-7,ASSWGGRASYEQY
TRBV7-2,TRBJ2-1,ASSIHATGPFSGEQF
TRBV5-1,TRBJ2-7,ASMRGTSGRPTYEQY
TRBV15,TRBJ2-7,ATSIISESYEQY
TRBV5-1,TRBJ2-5,ASSTDRGETQY
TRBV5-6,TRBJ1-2,ASSLSPAGSYGYT
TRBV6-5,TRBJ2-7,ASSLSRTGRSYEQY
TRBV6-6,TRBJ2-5,ASSFHRQGIQETQY
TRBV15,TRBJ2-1,ATSSLAGSYNEQF
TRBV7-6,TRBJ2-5,ASSFTRQETQY
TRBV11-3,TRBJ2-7,ASSFWMSSYEQY
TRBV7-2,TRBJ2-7,ASSLASRPYSSYEQY
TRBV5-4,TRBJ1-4,ASSLIPDGSNEKLF
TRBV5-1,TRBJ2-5,ASSLSRNQETQY
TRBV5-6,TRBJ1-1,ASSLVGQGSSTEAF
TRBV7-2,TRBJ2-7,ASSPTPGVHEQY
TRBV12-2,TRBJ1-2,ASRRLPLRGYT
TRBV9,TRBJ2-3,ASSEGNAQY
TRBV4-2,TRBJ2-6,ASSQDTTGGSGANVLT
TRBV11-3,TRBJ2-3,ASSPTSGAGDTQY
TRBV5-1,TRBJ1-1,ASGRDRLNTEAF
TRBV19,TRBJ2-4,ASSGDRSWIQY
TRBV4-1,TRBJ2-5,ASSRPGTSGKETQY
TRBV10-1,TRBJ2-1,ASSEGQGSISEQF
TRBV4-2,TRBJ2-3,ASSPLAGLTDTQY
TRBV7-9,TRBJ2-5,ASSLEWTSFQTQY
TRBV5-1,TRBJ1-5,ASSLTGTRNQPQH
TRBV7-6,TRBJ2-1,ASRLPGLADNEQF
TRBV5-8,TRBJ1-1,ASSFPTTEAF
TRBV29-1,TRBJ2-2,SVSTRSGELF
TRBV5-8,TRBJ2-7,ASSLQGAYEQY
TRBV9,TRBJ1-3,ASSVDGISGNTIY
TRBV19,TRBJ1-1,AIARTANTEAF
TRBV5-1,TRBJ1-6,ASSLEGQGAGSPLH
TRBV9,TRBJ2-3,ASSVAGDRGFTDTQY
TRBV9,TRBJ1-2,ASRQGSYGYT
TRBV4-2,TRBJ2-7,ASSHRQAYEQY
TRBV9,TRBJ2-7,ASSSAPGLAGGPSYEQY
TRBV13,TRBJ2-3,ASSFERGTDTQY